A single sample gave rise to the 10 T cell receptor beta chains below, sequenced in a study of shared clonotypes between healthy human individuals (TCRdb year 2020). Library generation was performed with the immunoSEQ multiplex PCR assay. In its TCRdb copy, this immuneACCESS table keeps in-frame sequences only and misses some clones. Where compared with another copy, unresolved V genes explain less than half of these, and the others have no known cause. Here the sample has some 690,000 clones; roughly 88% occur a single time. 34% of the sample belongs to the ten largest clones. Specimen: memory CD8+ T cells from PBMCs. The sample's cell subset or site, from its label and the paper: CD45RO+ cells pooled with CCR7-negative TemRA cells. The receptors come from a man younger than 35 in good health. Some clones in this sample may be carry-over from other donors' samples.

CDR3: CASLTRGETQYF. CDR3 in DNA: TGCGCCAGTCTCACCCGCGGAGAGACCCAGTACTTC. The rearrangement joins TRBV10-2 to TRBJ2-5; D remains unclear. Trimming shortened V by 9 bases and J by 4 bases, and 12 bases separated the two germline ends. Germline V lookup: CDR1 WSHSY, CDR2 SAAADI. The CDR3 totals 12 residues.

The chain recombines TRBV7-9 with TRBJ2-7; 8 positions match TRBD1. This CDR3 contains 14 residues. Germline assignment: CDR1 SEHNR and CDR2 FQNEAQ (reference sequence). V gave up 2 bases and J gave up 5 bases; unmatched junction bases: 5. In nucleotides, the CDR3 is TGTGCCAGCAGCTTAAACCGGGGACAGGACGAGCAGTACTTC. Translated: CASSLNRGQDEQYF.

This chain connects TRBV10-3 to TRBJ2-3, with TRBD2 matching over 9 bases. The CDR3 runs to 17 residues. CDR1 and CDR2 (germline): ENHRY, SYGVKD. The V segment lost 4 bases and the J segment 2 bases; nucleotides outside the gene matches: 10. The CDR3, as DNA: TGTGCCATCAGTGTAGGTTCTAGCGGGACATTCACAGATACGCAGTATTTT. Encoded protein: CAISVGSSGTFTDTQYF.

The chain carries TRBV28 and TRBJ1-4; D call uncertain. The ends were cut back, 6 bases at V and 8 bases at J, with 19 bases in the middle. Germline V gene sequence: CDR1 MDHEN, CDR2 SYDVKM. The length of the CDR3 is 15 residues. For the CDR3, the DNA is TGTGCCAGCAGACAATTGAGGCGAACATTGGAAAAACTGTTTTTT. Translating gives CASRQLRRTLEKLFF.

A word on this clone: Different DNA sequences within this sample yield the same CDR3. V gene TRBV28 combines with J gene TRBJ1-5; no clear D gene. Trimming took 1 base from V and 4 from J, leaving 8 bases between them. The CDR3 has 14 amino acids. The germline gives CDR1 MDHEN, CDR2 SYDVKM. CDR3 in amino acids: CASSLSQSNQPQHF. In DNA, the CDR3 is TGTGCCAGCAGTTTATCCCAGAGTAATCAGCCCCAGCATTTT. Drawing the rest from reference TRBV28 and TRBJ1-5, the complete variable domain is DVKVTQSSRYLVKRTGEKVFLECVQDMDHENMFWYRQDPGLGLRLIYFSYDVKMKEKGDIPEGYSVSREKKERFSLILESASTNQTSMYLCASSLSQSNQPQHFGDGTRLSIL.

V gene TRBV5-6 combines with J gene TRBJ2-5, with D unclear. The CDR3 covers 18 residues. Germline CDR1 and CDR2: SGHDT and YYEEEE. V gave up 0 bases and J gave up 1 base, with 19 bases separating them. The CDR3: CASSLVGSAGPIQETQYF. The DNA for the CDR3 is TGTGCCAGCAGCTTGGTAGGCTCGGCCGGCCCTATCCAAGAGACCCAGTACTTC.

The J gene is TRBJ1-5, the V gene TRBV7-8, with D perhaps TRBD1 (5 bases). Trimming stripped 4 bases from V and 4 bases from J, with 11 bases between. The CDR3 contains 14 residues. Germline CDR1 and CDR2: SGHVS and FQNEAQ. Here the CDR3 reads CASSSKEGNQPQHF. CDR3 in DNA: TGTGCCAGCAGCTCAAAGGAGGGGAATCAGCCCCAGCATTTT.

This chain uses TRBV7-3 with TRBJ2-1, with a weak D call TRBD2 (6 bases). The CDR3 loop spans 15 amino acids. V was trimmed by 6 bases and J by 13 bases, leaving 25 bases between them. Germline V gene lookup returns CDR1 SGHTA and CDR2 FQGTGA. CDR3 in DNA: TGTGCCAGCAGTCAAGGCGGCGGTGCGGGGCGTGATCAGTTCTTC. Protein: CASSQGGGAGRDQFF. Combining the CDR3 with reference TRBV7-3 and TRBJ2-1 gives the whole variable domain GAGVSQTPSNKVTEKGKYVELRCDPISGHTALYWYRQSLGQGPEFLIYFQGTGAADDSGLPNDRFFAVRPEGSVSTLKIQRTERGDSAVYLCASSQGGGAGRDQFFGPGTRLTVL.

This chain links TRBV19 with TRBJ1-5, with D possibly being TRBD1 (5 bases). The CDR3 loop spans 17 amino acids. The germline gives CDR1 LNHDA, CDR2 SQIVND (reference sequence). V was trimmed by 5 bases and J by 0 bases, leaving 17 bases between them. The CDR3 nucleotides are TGTGCCAGTAGTCTTTGGGGGGGTGATCTTAGCAATCAGCCCCAGCATTTT. This gives the protein CASSLWGGDLSNQPQHF.

The chain uses TRBV27 and TRBJ1-4, with 9 bases that match TRBD1. CDR3 length: 16 amino acids. The germline V gene has CDR1 MNHEY and CDR2 SMNVEV (reference sequence). With 3 bases clipped from V and 10 bases from J, the junction kept 12 bases outside the gene matches. The CDR3 nucleotides are TGTGCCAGCAGTTTGCCTCCCGGGACAGGGATCCGAAAACTGTTTTTT. This sequence encodes CASSLPPGTGIRKLFF.